This TCR beta chain is drawn from a study of beta chain features in type 1 diabetes (dated by TCRdb to the late 2010s). Concerning the study at large: Patients and healthy donors did not differ in mean age, gender distribution, total cell number or subset yield. The study compared TCRB repertoires of sorted circulating CD4+ T cell subsets between recently diagnosed type 1 diabetes patients and matched healthy donors. Naive and central memory subsets were obtained from all 30 or so donors, but regulatory and stem cell-like memory subsets were isolated from only 8 patients and roughly 8 healthy donors. A total of 90 million to 120 million sorted cells were examined across all samples, and a strong correlation was observed between cell number per subset and RNA yield. General conclusions and limits of the study: PCR might favor shorter templates, but patient and control samples were amplified and corrected together, so any skew would affect both groups equally. Naive, central memory and regulatory TCRB repertoires appeared to be more similar among patients than among healthy donors. In all four CD4+ subsets, TCRB CDR3 length was moderately but significantly shorter in type 1 diabetes patients. Fewer insertions and more nucleotide deletions at VDJ recombination sites were observed in patients with type 1 diabetes, implying thymic rearrangement abnormalities. Because cDNA was sequenced instead of genomic DNA, activated cells with high expression could be over-represented, although the groups did not differ in activation or CD3 levels. Because small numbers of individuals were included in the HLA sub-analyses, any influence of HLA type on TCRB rearrangement was left unresolved.

The entire isolated RNA was reverse transcribed using the High Capacity cDNA Reverse Transcription Kit, and thus expressed TCRB transcripts were sequenced. Naive, central memory and regulatory T cell samples underwent deep immunoSEQ sequencing, averaging about 3.57 million total reads per sample. Sorted cells were lysed in RLT buffer and RNA was extracted with DNase-treated RNeasy Micro or Mini kits, depending on cell number. To prevent cross-contamination, each cell subset was processed individually, whereas patient and healthy donor samples were processed jointly. The immunoSEQ multiplex PCR was used to amplify TCRB sequences from cDNA, yielding 87-bp fragments that span the CDR3 region. Sequencing of the amplicons was performed on the Illumina HiSeq platform. On the authors' methods: Synthetic template baselines were used to correct PCR bias computationally, reads within Hamming distance 2 were collapsed, and singletons that could not be merged were discarded. By aligning reads against IMGT, V, D and J genes, CDR3 length, and insertions or deletions at six rearrangement sites were assigned. Clonotype counts were normalized to sorted cell number within each subset before computing true diversity and Gini coefficients with the tcR R package. The overlap coefficient, calculated on TCRB nucleotide sequences, was used to quantify repertoire sharing. In TCRdb, the immuneACCESS table is reduced to in-frame sequences with V and J assigned. These tables do not hold every clone; where another copy was compared, an unresolved V gene accounts for under half, and the others remain unexplained. V and J calls and clone size are copied from that table; D and trimming were computed from the DNA. Across this sample there are over 120,000 clones, with about an eighth seen only once. The leading ten clones occupy roughly 1.4% of the sample.

The trim is 3 bases for V and 4 bases for J, with a gap of 4 bases between the germline ends. Based on the germline V gene (reference sequence), the CDR1 and CDR2 sequences are GTSNPN and SVGIG. The CDR3 goes from the cysteine to the phenylalanine over 11 residues. Here the CDR3 DNA is all that survives: 33 bases in frame from base 1. As regards this clone: Its antigen remains unidentified. No base quality information exists; no much larger clone differs at one position.

A single peripheral blood draw of 90 to 150 mL on average was collected from each donor into heparinised tubes. Naive, central memory, regulatory and stem cell-like memory CD4+ T cells were sorted on a BD FACSAria II using a panel including CD45RO, CCR7, CD25, CD127, CD95 and CD27. All sorted populations exceeded 95% purity. PBMCs were separated immediately by Lymphoprep density gradient centrifugation and were stained directly, without being cultured. So that batch effects would be minimized, each experiment stained and sorted samples in pairs, pairing one healthy donor with one patient. The clonotype comes from a man between 18 and 29 years old with type 1 diabetes. The sequenced sample was central memory CD4+ T cells from blood. The chain is assembled from TRBV30 and TRBJ2-1, with no reliable assignment of the D segment. In nucleotide form, the sequence is TGTGCCTGGAGCGAATACAATGAGCAGTTCTTC. Translated, it gives CAWSEYNEQFF.